This TCR beta chain is drawn from a study of T cell repertoires in cytomegalovirus infection. This CDR3 is built from 15 residues. Between the trimmed V and J ends, which lost 1 base and 2 bases, there was a span of 12 bases. Looked up from germline, CDR1 is SNHLY and CDR2 is FYNNEI. TCRdb ran MiXCR on the reads and lists one entry per CDR3 protein. The sample has over 450,000 distinct CDR3 sequences; about 11% are singletons. V usage is TRBV2 and J usage is TRBJ2-7; possibly TRBD1 or TRBD2 for D (6 bases each). The TCR comes from a human donor in good health (CMV status not recorded). Some clones in this sample may be carry-over from other donors' samples. Sequenced input: PBMCs. The CDR3, as DNA: TGTGCCAGCAGTGAAGGCCGGGGGCAAGCCTACGAGCAGTACTTC. This gives the protein CASSEGRGQAYEQYF.